Below are 3 T cell receptor beta chains sequenced from a single sample in a study of CXCR3-negative and CXCR3-positive naive CD8 T cells. The authors made the TRB cDNA libraries by 5' RACE using UMI labels. TCRdb reanalyzed the 5' RACE reads, giving one entry per CDR3 protein sequence and no DNA. In all, the sample yields 100,000 to 150,000 distinct CDR3 sequences. Source material: naive CXCR3- CD8+ T cells from blood. Subset here: CD45RO-CCR7+CD27+CD95- naive CD8+ T cells lacking CXCR3 (TNR3-). The receptor source for this set is a human donor in good health. Some clones in this sample may be carry-over from other donors' samples.

The V gene is TRBV6-5, the J gene TRBJ2-6; TCRdb selects TRBD1, and the lack of DNA leaves this call unchecked. The CDR3 has 18 residues. Germline V CDR1 and CDR2: MNHEY, SVGAGI. The CDR3 spells CASSYSTRGAEGANVLTF.

The gene calls are TRBV5-1 and TRBJ2-1; the TCRdb D gene call, TRBD1, has no DNA to confirm it. Germline-derived CDR1 and CDR2 are SGHRS and YFSETQ. This CDR3 has 15 amino acids. The CDR3 loop reads CASSLSGTLDNEQFF.

The chain is built from TRBV4-1 and TRBJ2-7; TCRdb reports TRBD2, a call that lacks DNA to check it against. The CDR3 is 16 amino acids. Germline-derived CDR1 and CDR2 are MGHRA and YSYEKL. The CDR3 protein is CASSQGWSGGPYEQYF.